This T cell receptor beta chain was sequenced for a study of cytomegalovirus exposure and HLA in healthy donors. This clone was recorded once. The CDR3 totals 17 residues. The ends were cut back, 2 bases at V and 0 bases at J, with 16 bases in the middle. Germline V lookup: CDR1 SEHNR, CDR2 FQNEAQ (reference sequence). Vbeta (60) and Jbeta (13) primers were used in the PCR. Original analysis: A later analysis counted 70 million to 85 million unique TCR beta chains, some 11 million shared. The repertoire was sequenced with immunoSEQ multiplex PCR; TCRdb's copy has only in-frame clones and lacks some. That table gives V, J and clone size, and the DNA gave D and trimming. The table includes some 130,000 clones, 60% to 80% detected once.

The sample was PBMCs. This receptor was taken from a man under 40 in good health and CMV-seronegative. V is TRBV7-9 and J is TRBJ1-1; the D gene is possibly TRBD1 (5 bases). The CDR3 region has the DNA TGTGCCAGCAGCTTACTAGCGACCGGGGGATTGAACACTGAAGCTTTCTTT. As protein: CASSLLATGGLNTEAFF.